A single sample gave rise to the 15 T cell receptor beta chains below, sequenced in a study of vaccination and CD4 T cells after COVID-19. Sequence data for DNA of cultured CD4+ T cells were generated by the Oncomine TCR Beta short-read assay. TCRdb processed the PCR reads anew with MiXCR; each CDR3 protein has one entry. The data hold about 28,000 distinct CDR3 sequences, with less than 80% observed a single time. Treatment described: roughly 10-day PBMC culture with coronavirus spike peptide pools or control peptides (ViraFEST assay). The antigens for these receptors are not known. This material consisted of CD4+ T cells from blood, cultured in vitro, taken after SARS-CoV-2 vaccination. The source is a human donor who received a COVID-19 vaccine.

The chain is built from TRBV5-6 and TRBJ1-1; D remains unclear. Trimming took 2 bases from V and 7 from J, leaving 9 bases between them. CDR1 and CDR2 from the germline V gene are SGHDT and YYEEEE. This CDR3 comprises 12 residues. As DNA, the CDR3 is TGTGCCAGCAGCTTCGTTGCCCGTGAAGCTTTCTTT. This codes for CASSFVAREAFF.

This clonotype has more than one count but fewer than ten. Written as DNA, the CDR3 is TGCAGTGCTAGAGATTTGGGGGATGGCTACACCTTC. Its protein is CSARDLGDGYTF. This chain connects TRBV20-1 to TRBJ1-2; D is perhaps TRBD1 (5 bases). V lost 0 bases, J lost 6 bases, and 8 bases lay in between. The CDR3 loop spans 12 amino acids. Looked up from germline, CDR1 is DFQATT and CDR2 is SNEGSKA (reference sequence).

The rearrangement joins TRBV30 to TRBJ2-7; 9 bases line up with TRBD1. The germline V gene has CDR1 GTSNPN and CDR2 SVGIG (reference sequence). This CDR3 region has 15 residues. J was trimmed by 0 bases and V by 0 bases; bases with no gene match: 3. CDR3 bases: TGTGCCTGGAGTGTCTGGGACAGGGCCTCCTACGAGCAGTACTTC. This encodes CAWSVWDRASYEQYF.

The V call is TRBV5-1, the J call TRBJ2-3, with D possibly being TRBD2 (6 bases). Germline CDR1 SGHRS, CDR2 YFSETQ. V was clipped by 6 bases and J by 5 bases, with 7 bases between them. The CDR3 extends over 11 amino acids. CDR3 sequence: CASMEGDTQYF. In DNA form, the CDR3 reads TGCGCCAGCATGGAGGGAGATACGCAGTATTTT.

The rearrangement joins TRBV20-1 to TRBJ2-3, with a weak D call TRBD2 (6 bases). The CDR3 spans 16 residues. The germline V gene has CDR1 DFQATT and CDR2 SNEGSKA (reference sequence). The ends were cut back, 0 bases at V and 2 bases at J, with 15 bases in the middle. For the CDR3, the DNA is TGCAGTGCTAGAGATCCGGGAGAAGGGCACACAGATACGCAGTATTTT. It codes for CSARDPGEGHTDTQYF.

This rearrangement joins TRBV2 to TRBJ2-3, with D maybe TRBD2 (7 bases). Trimming removed 3 bases from V and 4 bases from J, with 14 bases in between. Germline CDR1 is SNHLY and CDR2 is FYNNEI. The CDR3 has 15 amino acids. The CDR3 nucleotides are TGTGCCAGCAGTGATGGGGGGGGGCGAGCAGATACGCAGTATTTT. This translates into CASSDGGGRADTQYF.

J is TRBJ2-7 and V is TRBV20-1; TRBD1 matches 7 bases. Germline V gives CDR1 DFQATT, CDR2 SNEGSKA (reference sequence). CDR3 length: 12 residues. The V and J ends lost 6 bases and 7 bases, in that order; junction bases with no gene match: 9. This chain's CDR3 is CSATIDRDEQYF. The DNA for the CDR3 is TGCAGTGCCACCATCGACAGGGATGAGCAGTACTTC.

This clonotype came up once. The chain carries TRBV10-2 and TRBJ2-7, with D uncertain. The CDR3 totals 12 residues. Germline V gene data show CDR1 as WSHSY and CDR2 as SAAADI. V was pared by 0 bases and J by 4 bases, with 4 bases between. The CDR3 DNA is TGCGCCAGCAGTGAGTCGAATTACGAGCAGTACTTC. It is translated as CASSESNYEQYF.

The V gene is TRBV21-1, the J gene TRBJ2-3; the D call TRBD2 from the table was never checked on the DNA. TRBV21-1 is recorded as a pseudogene. The CDR3 has 20 residues. CDR3 in amino acids: CASSKGPSGGPRSSTDTQYF. The CDR3 region has the DNA TGTGCCAGCAGCAAAGGTCCGAGCGGGGGACCTCGCTCTAGCACAGATACGCAGTATTTT.

The chain carries TRBV15 and TRBJ2-5, with unresolved D. The germline CDR1 and CDR2 sequences are LNHNV and YYDKDF (reference sequence). The CDR3 length is 15 residues. Trimming took 1 base from V and 1 from J, leaving 10 bases between them. In nucleotides, the CDR3 is TGTGCCACCAGCAGAGTCCCAGAACCCCAAGAGACCCAGTACTTC. Translated, it gives CATSRVPEPQETQYF.

The V gene is TRBV20-1, the J gene TRBJ2-3, with TRBD1 identical over 9 bases. Germline V gene sequence: CDR1 DFQATT, CDR2 SNEGSKA (reference sequence). V lost 7 bases and J lost 2; bases outside the gene matches: 4. The CDR3 covers 13 residues. The CDR3 loop is CSGQGGNTDTQYF. In nucleotides, the CDR3 is TGCAGTGGACAGGGGGGGAACACAGATACGCAGTATTTT.

V gene TRBV5-4 combines with J gene TRBJ2-3; 14 bases fit TRBD2. The V gene's germline CDR1 is SGHNT and CDR2 YYREEE (reference sequence). With 4 bases clipped from V and 3 bases from J, the junction kept 4 bases outside the gene matches. CDR3 length equals 16 residues. CDR3 bases: TGTGCCAGCAGCGCGACTAGCGGGGGGGAAACAGATACGCAGTATTTT. Its translation is CASSATSGGETDTQYF.

This clonotype showed up just once. The J gene is TRBJ1-2, the V gene TRBV6-1; D gene ambiguous. V was trimmed by 10 bases and J by 0 bases, leaving 3 bases between them. Germline CDR1 and CDR2: MNHNS and SASEGT. The CDR3 spans 10 residues. CDR3 amino acids: CATANYGYTF. The CDR3 region has the DNA TGTGCCACTGCTAACTATGGCTACACCTTC.

The chain has TRBV20-1 and TRBJ2-5; no firm D call. Deletions cut 2 bases from V and 1 base from J, with 14 bases between. Germline CDR1 reads DFQATT; CDR2 reads SNEGSKA (reference sequence). This CDR3 has 15 amino acids. CDR3 sequence reads: CSARTKDTRQETQYF. CDR3 DNA sequence: TGCAGTGCTAGAACTAAAGACACCCGCCAAGAGACCCAGTACTTC.

This clonotype appeared once. The gene calls are TRBV19 and TRBJ1-5; no clear D. This CDR3 comprises 16 residues. Germline loops: CDR1 LNHDA, CDR2 SQIVND (reference sequence). The V end lost 2 bases, the J end lost 0 bases, and 11 bases lay between the germline ends. DNA for the CDR3: TGTGCCAGTAGTATAACTCAACCTTATAGCAATCAGCCCCAGCATTTT. This encodes CASSITQPYSNQPQHF.